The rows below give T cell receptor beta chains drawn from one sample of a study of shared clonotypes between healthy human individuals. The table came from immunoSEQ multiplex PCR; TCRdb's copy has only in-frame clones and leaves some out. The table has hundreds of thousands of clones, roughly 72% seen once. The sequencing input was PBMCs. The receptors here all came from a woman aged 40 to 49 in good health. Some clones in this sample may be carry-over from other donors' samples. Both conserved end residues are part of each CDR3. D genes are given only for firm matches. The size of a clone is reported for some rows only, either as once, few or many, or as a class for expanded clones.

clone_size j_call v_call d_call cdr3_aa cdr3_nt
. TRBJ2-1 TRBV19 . CASSRGPVSFF TGTGCCAGTAGTAGGGGACCAGTGTCGTTCTTC
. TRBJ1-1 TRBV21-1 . CASSTPVQGPTEAFF TGTGCCAGCAGCACTCCCGTGCAGGGGCCGACTGAAGCTTTCTTT
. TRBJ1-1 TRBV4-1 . CASSYQRYTEAFF TGCGCCAGCAGCTACCAACGGTACACTGAAGCTTTCTTT
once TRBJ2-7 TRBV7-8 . CASSPSGGALTYEQYF TGTGCCAGCAGCCCCTCTGGGGGGGCACTCACCTACGAGCAGTACTTC
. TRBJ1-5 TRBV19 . CASSIVGGRQPQHF TGTGCCAGTAGTATAGTGGGGGGCCGGCAGCCCCAGCATTTT
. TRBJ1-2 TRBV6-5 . CASSSQGLDGYTF TGTGCCAGCAGTTCCCAGGGTCTCGATGGCTACACCTTC
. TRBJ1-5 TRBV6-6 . CASSYETPIGPQHF TGTGCCAGCAGTTACGAGACACCCATCGGGCCCCAGCATTTT
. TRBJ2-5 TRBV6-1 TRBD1 CASSEEDRETQYF TGTGCCAGCAGTGAAGAGGACAGGGAGACCCAGTACTTC
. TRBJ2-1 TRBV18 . CASSPGGRIYYNEQFF TGTGCCAGCTCACCAGGGGGGAGGATCTACTACAATGAGCAGTTCTTC
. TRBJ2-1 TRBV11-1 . CASSLDRNNEQFF TGTGCCAGCAGCTTGGACAGAAACAATGAGCAGTTCTTC
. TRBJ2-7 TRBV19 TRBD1 CASSIQLQGAYEQYF TGTGCCAGTAGTATCCAATTACAGGGGGCCTACGAGCAGTACTTC
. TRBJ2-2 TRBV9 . CASSVGGQNTGELFF TGTGCCAGCAGCGTAGGAGGACAAAACACCGGGGAGCTGTTTTTT
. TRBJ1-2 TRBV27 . CASSPLGPGYGYTF TGTGCCAGCAGTCCCTTGGGGCCCGGCTATGGCTACACCTTC
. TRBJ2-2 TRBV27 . CASRRGRNTGELFF TGTGCCAGCAGAAGGGGGAGGAACACCGGGGAGCTGTTTTTT
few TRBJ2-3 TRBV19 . CASSIGGSRTDTQYF TGTGCCAGTAGTATCGGTGGCAGCCGCACAGATACGCAGTATTTT
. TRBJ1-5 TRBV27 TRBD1 CASRVDRAYNQPQHF TGTGCCAGCAGGGTTGACAGGGCTTACAATCAGCCCCAGCATTTT
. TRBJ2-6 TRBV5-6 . CASSLQAGANVLTF TGTGCCAGCAGCTTACAGGCTGGGGCCAACGTCCTGACTTTC
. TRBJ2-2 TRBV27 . CASTNFGTGELFF TGTGCCAGCACCAACTTTGGCACCGGGGAGCTGTTTTTT
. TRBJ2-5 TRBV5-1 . CASSLASNQETQYF TGCGCCAGCAGCTTGGCTTCCAACCAAGAGACCCAGTACTTC
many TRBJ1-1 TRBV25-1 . CASRGLNTEAFF TGTGCCAGCAGGGGACTGAACACTGAAGCCTTCTTT
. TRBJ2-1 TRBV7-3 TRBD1 CASSIQAGQGNNEQFF TGTGCCAGCAGCATCCAGGCGGGACAGGGGAACAATGAGCAGTTCTTC
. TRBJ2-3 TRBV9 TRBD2 CASTRFGTSGTDTQYF TGTGCCAGCACAAGATTTGGGACTAGCGGCACAGATACGCAGTATTTT
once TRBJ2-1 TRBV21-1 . CASSKGGGRICDDEQFF TGTGCCAGCAGCAAAGGAGGTGGACGGATCTGCGACGATGAGCAGTTCTTC
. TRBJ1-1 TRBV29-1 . CSVGGRANTEAFF TGCAGCGTTGGGGGCAGGGCAAACACTGAAGCTTTCTTT
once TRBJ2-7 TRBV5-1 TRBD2 CASRAIPGLADEQYF TGCGCCAGCAGGGCAATCCCGGGACTAGCGGACGAGCAGTACTTC
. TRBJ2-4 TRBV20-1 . CSASSGSRQYF TGCAGTGCTTCCTCCGGGAGCCGACAGTACTTC
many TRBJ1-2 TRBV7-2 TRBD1 CASSYPDRAYGYTF TGTGCCAGCAGCTACCCGGACAGGGCCTATGGCTACACCTTC
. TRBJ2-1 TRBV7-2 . CASSLVAGRYNEQFF TGTGCCAGCAGCTTAGTTGCGGGACGCTACAATGAGCAGTTCTTC
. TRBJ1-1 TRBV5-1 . CASKERAPNTEAFF TGCGCCAGCAAAGAAAGGGCCCCGAACACTGAAGCTTTCTTT
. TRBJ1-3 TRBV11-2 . CASSLVAGFGNTIYF TGTGCCAGCAGCTTAGTGGCTGGGTTCGGGAACACCATATATTTT
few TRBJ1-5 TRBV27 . CASSLSGQSNQPQHF TGTGCCAGCAGTTTATCCGGACAGTCTAATCAGCCCCAGCATTTT
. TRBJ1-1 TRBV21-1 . CASSKKAGYTEAFF TGTGCCAGCAGCAAAAAGGCAGGGTACACTGAAGCTTTCTTT
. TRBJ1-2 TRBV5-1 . CASRPGSNAYGYTF TGCGCCAGCAGACCGGGGTCGAATGCGTATGGCTACACCTTC